Shown below are 26 T cell receptor beta chains from a single sample sequenced in a study of blood T cells in healthy people across ages. Sample-barcoded 5' priming and a J-beta primer mix drove a second PCR of roughly 6 to 12 cycles. TCRdb processed the 5' RACE reads anew with MiXCR; each CDR3 protein has one entry. The table lists roughly 640,000 distinct CDR3 sequences, approximately 30% of them singletons. The sample comprised blood. These receptors were obtained from a woman of 80 years or more in good health.

This clonotype was seen a few times. V gene TRBV30 combines with J gene TRBJ1-4; TRBD1 matches at 8 bases. This CDR3 has 14 residues. V was clipped by 6 bases and J by 3 bases; unmatched bases: 6. Germline CDR1 reads GTSNPN; CDR2 reads SVGIG (reference sequence). The CDR3 is CACLEGQANEKLFF. CDR3 coding DNA: TGTGCCTGCCTGGAGGGACAGGCTAATGAAAAACTGTTTTTT.

This clonotype occurred a few times. V is TRBV9 and J is TRBJ1-1; D gene ambiguous. V was shortened by 3 bases and J by 4 bases, with 13 bases between the two germline ends. The CDR3 length is 14 residues. Germline CDR1 SGDLS, CDR2 YYNGEE. In nucleotides, the CDR3 is TGTGCCAGCAGCGCCGGGTCTTATCTCACTGAAGCTTTCTTT. Translated, it gives CASSAGSYLTEAFF.

This clonotype was observed a few times. This sequence joins TRBV29-1 and TRBJ2-7; the D is unclear. V dropped 4 bases and J dropped 2 bases, with 9 bases sitting between them. The CDR3 consists of 12 residues. CDR1 and CDR2 (germline): SQVTM, ANQGSEA. The CDR3 here is CSVVSDTYEQYF. Written as DNA, the CDR3 is TGCAGCGTTGTCAGCGACACCTACGAGCAGTACTTC.

This clonotype appeared many times. The gene calls are TRBV7-2 and TRBJ2-3; D perhaps matches TRBD1 (5 bases). CDR3 length: 14 amino acids. Germline CDR1 and CDR2: SGHTA and FQGNSA. Deletions cut 5 bases from V and 6 bases from J, with 15 bases between. In DNA, the CDR3 is TGTGCCAGCAGCCCATACCCGACAGAGGATACGCAGTATTTT. The encoded protein is CASSPYPTEDTQYF.

The V and J genes are TRBV7-9 and TRBJ2-1; D is perhaps TRBD1 (6 bases). The J call may be in error: the DNA end matches TRBJ2-7 better. Germline V CDR1 and CDR2: SEHNR, FQNEAQ (reference sequence). CDR3 length: 17 residues. CDR3 in amino acids: CASSSITGTHSYNEQYF. In nucleotides, the CDR3 is TGTGCCAGCAGCTCGATCACCGGGACACACTCCTACAATGAGCAGTACTTC.

This clonotype was observed many times. The chain has TRBV13 and TRBJ2-3, with D possibly matching TRBD1 (6 bases). CDR3 length: 13 amino acids. Per germline, CDR1 PRHDT and CDR2 FYEKMQ (reference sequence). V lost 5 bases and J 9 bases, leaving 15 bases between the germline ends. The CDR3 reads CASSRTNRETQYF. The CDR3 nucleotides are TGTGCCAGCAGCCGAACGAACAGGGAAACGCAGTATTTT.

Remarks on this clonotype: A much larger clone lies a single base off, so this may be a read error. V is TRBV5-1 and J is TRBJ2-3; D gene unclear. This CDR3 spans 14 amino acids. CDR1 is SGHRS and CDR2 is YFSETQ in the germline V gene. As DNA, the CDR3 is TGCACCAGCAGTAGGGTAGGCTTCACAGATACGCAGTATTTT. Its translation: CTSSRVGFTDTQYF.

The chain employs TRBV2 and TRBJ1-2; no clear D gene. Germline CDR1 SNHLY, CDR2 FYNNEI. Trimming removed 7 bases at V and 6 bases at J, with 21 bases between. The CDR3 runs to 15 residues. CDR3 in amino acids: CASTANLGPWDGYTF. The DNA for the CDR3 is TGTGCCAGCACTGCGAACCTCGGGCCTTGGGATGGCTACACCTTC. Using reference TRBV2 and TRBJ1-2 for the parts outside the CDR3, the full variable domain is EPEVTQTPSHQVTQMGQEVILRCVPISNHLYFYWYRQILGQKVEFLVSFYNNEISEKSEIFDDQFSVERPDGSNFTLKIRSTKLEDSAMYFCASTANLGPWDGYTFGSGTRLTVV.

This clonotype was observed a single time. One base away lies a much larger clone, so this may be a sequencing read error. The rearrangement uses TRBV20-1 and TRBJ2-7; tentatively, D is TRBD1 (5 bases). CDR1 DFQATT and CDR2 SNEGSKA come from the germline V gene (reference sequence). The CDR3 contains 15 residues. With 8 bases removed from V and 0 bases from J, the gap between germline ends came to 20 bases. CDR3 sequence: CSTTPSRVSSYEQYF. CDR3 DNA sequence: TGCAGTACGACCCCCAGCAGGGTGAGCTCCTACGAGCAGTACTTC.

This clonotype has a single count. This may arise from a read error, as a much more abundant clone is one base away. The chain joins TRBV14 to TRBJ2-3; D is perhaps TRBD1 or TRBD2 (5 bases each). The CDR3 consists of 17 residues. Trimming cost V 4 bases and J 2 bases, with 19 bases left between them. Per germline, CDR1 SGHDN and CDR2 FVKESK. The DNA of the CDR3 is TGTGCCAGCAGCCTACGAGGGGCGGTTGAGAACACAGATACGCAGTATTTT. Translation gives CASSLRGAVENTDTQYF.

At least ten counts were recorded for this clonotype. The rearrangement joins TRBV5-1 to TRBJ1-1, with D possibly TRBD1 on 6 matching bases. CDR3 length: 14 residues. Trimming pared 3 bases from V and 3 bases from J, leaving 12 bases between. Germline V gene lookup returns CDR1 SGHRS and CDR2 YFSETQ. As DNA, the CDR3 is TGCGCCAGCAGCTGGGACACCAGGGACACTGAAGCTTTCTTT. Protein product: CASSWDTRDTEAFF.

To note about this clonotype: This sequence may be a read error, since a much larger clone differs from it by one base. V gene TRBV4-2 combines with J gene TRBJ1-4; no clear D gene. Germline CDR1 reads LGHNA; CDR2 reads YNFKEQ. This CDR3 spans 15 amino acids. Between the trimmed V and J ends, which lost 0 bases and 5 bases, there was a span of 10 bases. CDR3 in DNA: TGTGCCAGCAGCCAAGAACCTCGGGAAAATGAAAAACTGTTTTTT. Protein: CASSQEPRENEKLFF.

Many counts were recorded for this clonotype. The V gene is TRBV6-2 or TRBV6-3, the J gene TRBJ2-7; 10 positions agree with TRBD2. Trimming cost V 6 bases and J 2 bases; bases outside gene matches: 7. Germline V gene sequence: CDR1 MNHEY, CDR2 SVGEGT. This CDR3 has 15 amino acids. CDR3 in amino acids: CASRPLAGVTYEQYF. In DNA form, the CDR3 reads TGTGCCAGCAGGCCCCTAGCGGGGGTTACCTACGAGCAGTACTTC.

This clonotype appeared many times. The V call is TRBV7-2, the J call TRBJ1-4, with no clear D. Germline V gene data show CDR1 as SGHTA and CDR2 as FQGNSA. This CDR3 has 11 amino acids. V lost 7 bases and J 8 bases, leaving 8 bases between the germline ends. DNA for the CDR3: TGTGCCAGCAAGGTTGGCGAAAAACTGTTTTTT. Residues: CASKVGEKLFF.

The gene calls are TRBV9 and TRBJ2-7; D may correspond to TRBD1 or TRBD2 (5 bases each). The CDR3 totals 14 residues. CDR1 and CDR2 from the germline V gene are SGDLS and YYNGEE. Trimming stripped 2 bases from V and 7 bases from J, with 16 bases between. The CDR3: CASSVQAAGSEQYF. The CDR3 DNA follows: TGTGCCAGCAGCGTGCAAGCTGCAGGGAGTGAGCAGTACTTC.

This clonotype came up many times. The V gene is TRBV6-5, the J gene TRBJ2-1, with D tentatively TRBD1 (5 bases). This CDR3 has 11 residues. V dropped 2 bases and J dropped 11 bases, with 7 bases sitting between them. Germline-derived CDR1 and CDR2 are MNHEY and SVGAGI. The CDR3 coding sequence is TGTGCCAGCAGTTACAGGGGTAAGCAGTTCTTC. Its protein product is CASSYRGKQFF.

The chain is built from TRBV7-3 and TRBJ2-1; D is perhaps TRBD1 (6 bases). This CDR3 comprises 16 residues. The V gene's germline CDR1 is SGHTA and CDR2 FQGTGA. V lost 0 bases and J 0 bases, leaving 9 bases between the germline ends. As DNA, the CDR3 is TGTGCCAGCAGCTTAACGGGGGCTGTCTCCTACAATGAGCAGTTCTTC. The encoded protein is CASSLTGAVSYNEQFF.

There are a few counts of this clonotype. V gene TRBV5-1 combines with J gene TRBJ1-1, with 11 bases aligning to TRBD1. CDR1 and CDR2 (germline): SGHRS, YFSETQ. V shed 4 bases, J shed 1 base, and the junction held 6 bases outside the gene matches. This CDR3 has 16 amino acids. This CDR3 reads CASSIDGQGANTEAFF. DNA for the CDR3: TGCGCCAGCAGCATAGACGGACAGGGGGCGAACACTGAAGCTTTCTTT.

The chain is built from TRBV5-1 and TRBJ1-1; tentative D call: TRBD1 (5 bases). Trimming left V 4 bases short and J 2 bases short, with 9 bases between. This CDR3 has 13 amino acids. Germline CDR1 is SGHRS and CDR2 is YFSETQ. CDR3 bases: TGCGCCAGCAGCACTACAGGTAACACTGAAGCTTTCTTT. Residues: CASSTTGNTEAFF.

There are many counts of this clonotype. V and J are TRBV14 and TRBJ2-7; D remains ambiguous. Germline CDR1 is SGHDN and CDR2 is FVKESK. The V gene lost 0 bases and the J gene lost 4 bases, with 7 bases spanning the gap. The CDR3 is 13 amino acids. CDR3 region: CASSQDPEYEQYF. CDR3 nucleotide sequence: TGTGCCAGCAGCCAAGATCCTGAGTACGAGCAGTACTTC.

This clonotype has ten or more counts. J is TRBJ2-5 and V is TRBV7-2, with TRBD2 as a possible D gene (5 bases). The CDR3 is made up of 15 amino acids. The germline V gene encodes CDR1 SGHTA and CDR2 FQGNSA. The V and J ends lost 6 bases and 5 bases respectively, with 19 bases between them. Written as DNA, the CDR3 is TGTGCCAGCAGACTAGACCTTCACCCCTCGGAGACCCAGTACTTC. Translation gives CASRLDLHPSETQYF.

With respect to this clonotype: Just one base apart from a much larger clone, this may be a read error. The rearrangement uses TRBV6-1 and TRBJ2-1; D tentatively fits TRBD1 or TRBD2 (5 bases each). This CDR3 spans 15 amino acids. The V end lost 1 base, the J end lost 2 bases, and 9 bases lay between the germline ends. Germline loops: CDR1 MNHNS, CDR2 SASEGT. CDR3 nucleotide sequence: TGTGCCAGCAGTGAAGGGGGGACCCCCTACAATGAGCAGTTCTTC. Protein sequence: CASSEGGTPYNEQFF.

This clonotype was counted ten times or more. The chain employs TRBV29-1 and TRBJ2-1; 9 bases agree with TRBD2. The CDR3 contains 14 residues. The germline V gene encodes CDR1 SQVTM and CDR2 ANQGSEA. J gave up 7 bases and V 2 bases, and 6 bases lay outside the gene matches. CDR3 DNA: TGCAGCGTTGAAATGCGGGGGGGCACTAATGAGCAGTTCTTC. Protein sequence: CSVEMRGGTNEQFF.

Ten or more counts support this clonotype. This chain uses TRBV5-5 with TRBJ2-7; tentative D call: TRBD1 (6 bases). The V gene's germline CDR1 is SGHKS and CDR2 YYEKEE (reference sequence). The CDR3 has 14 amino acids. Trimming left V 0 bases short and J 6 bases short, with 13 bases between. The CDR3 loop reads CASSLAGAEREQYF. The CDR3 nucleotides read TGTGCCAGCAGCTTGGCAGGGGCCGAACGCGAGCAGTACTTC.

To note about this clonotype: Possible read error: a much larger clone is one base away. The rearrangement links TRBV5-1 to TRBJ2-3, with 14 bases matching TRBD2. V trimming: 0 bases; J trimming: 8 bases; junction bases outside the gene matches: 5. Germline-derived CDR1 and CDR2 are SGHRS and YFSETQ. The CDR3 totals 16 residues. The CDR3 loop reads CASSLDGTSGGGTQYF. DNA for the CDR3: TGCGCCAGCAGCTTGGACGGGACTAGCGGGGGAGGTACGCAGTATTTT.

With regard to this clonotype: The junction shows a germline mismatch at one end, possibly a read error. This rearrangement joins TRBV25-1 to TRBJ2-7; D call uncertain. The V gene's germline CDR1 is MGHDK and CDR2 SYGVNS. This CDR3 is built from 15 residues. Here the CDR3 reads CASSKYSAVPYEQYF. The CDR3 bases are TGTGCCAGCAGTAAATATTCGGCGGTACCCTACGAGCAGTACTTC.